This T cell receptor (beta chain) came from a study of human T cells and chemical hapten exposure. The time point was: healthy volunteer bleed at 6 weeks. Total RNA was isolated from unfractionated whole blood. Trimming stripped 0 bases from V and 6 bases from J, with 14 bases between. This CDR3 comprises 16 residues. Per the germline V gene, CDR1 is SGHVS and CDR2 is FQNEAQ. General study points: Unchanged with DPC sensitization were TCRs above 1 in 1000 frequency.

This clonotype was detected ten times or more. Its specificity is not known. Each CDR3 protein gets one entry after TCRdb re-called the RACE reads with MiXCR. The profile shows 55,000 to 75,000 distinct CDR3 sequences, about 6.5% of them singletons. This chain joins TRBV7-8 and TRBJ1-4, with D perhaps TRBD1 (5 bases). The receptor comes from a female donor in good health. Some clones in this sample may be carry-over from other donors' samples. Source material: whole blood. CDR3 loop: CASSLAPGHFDEKLFF. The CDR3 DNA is TGTGCCAGCAGCTTAGCCCCAGGGCACTTCGATGAAAAACTGTTTTTT.